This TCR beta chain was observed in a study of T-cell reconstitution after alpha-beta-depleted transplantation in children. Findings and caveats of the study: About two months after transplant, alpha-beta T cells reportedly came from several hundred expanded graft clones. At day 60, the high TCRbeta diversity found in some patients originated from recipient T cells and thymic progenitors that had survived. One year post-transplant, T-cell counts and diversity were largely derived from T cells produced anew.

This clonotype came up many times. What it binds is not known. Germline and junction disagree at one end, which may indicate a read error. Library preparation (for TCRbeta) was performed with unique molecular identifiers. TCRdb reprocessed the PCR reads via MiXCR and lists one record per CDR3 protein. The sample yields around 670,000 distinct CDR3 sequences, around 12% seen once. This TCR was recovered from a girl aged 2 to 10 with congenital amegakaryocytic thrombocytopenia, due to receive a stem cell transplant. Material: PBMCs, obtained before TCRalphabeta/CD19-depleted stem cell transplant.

CDR3 DNA sequence: TGTGCCAGCAGTTACGCGGGACCAGAGAGGCTCTTC. It translates to CASSYAGPERLF. The chain employs TRBV6-6 and TRBJ2-1, with D perhaps TRBD2 (6 bases). Germline CDR1 MNHNY, CDR2 SVGAGI (reference sequence). The CDR3 sequence is 12 residues long.